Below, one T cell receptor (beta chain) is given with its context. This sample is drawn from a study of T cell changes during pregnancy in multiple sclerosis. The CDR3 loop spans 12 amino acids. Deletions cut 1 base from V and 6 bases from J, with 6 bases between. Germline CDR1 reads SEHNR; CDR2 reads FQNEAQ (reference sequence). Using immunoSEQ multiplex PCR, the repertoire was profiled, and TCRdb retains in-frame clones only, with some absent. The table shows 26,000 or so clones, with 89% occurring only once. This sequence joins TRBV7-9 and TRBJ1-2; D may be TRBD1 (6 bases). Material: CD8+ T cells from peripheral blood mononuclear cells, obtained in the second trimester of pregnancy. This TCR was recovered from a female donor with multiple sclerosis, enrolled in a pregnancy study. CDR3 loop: CASSLEGDGYTF. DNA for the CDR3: TGTGCCAGCAGCTTAGAGGGGGATGGCTACACCTTC.